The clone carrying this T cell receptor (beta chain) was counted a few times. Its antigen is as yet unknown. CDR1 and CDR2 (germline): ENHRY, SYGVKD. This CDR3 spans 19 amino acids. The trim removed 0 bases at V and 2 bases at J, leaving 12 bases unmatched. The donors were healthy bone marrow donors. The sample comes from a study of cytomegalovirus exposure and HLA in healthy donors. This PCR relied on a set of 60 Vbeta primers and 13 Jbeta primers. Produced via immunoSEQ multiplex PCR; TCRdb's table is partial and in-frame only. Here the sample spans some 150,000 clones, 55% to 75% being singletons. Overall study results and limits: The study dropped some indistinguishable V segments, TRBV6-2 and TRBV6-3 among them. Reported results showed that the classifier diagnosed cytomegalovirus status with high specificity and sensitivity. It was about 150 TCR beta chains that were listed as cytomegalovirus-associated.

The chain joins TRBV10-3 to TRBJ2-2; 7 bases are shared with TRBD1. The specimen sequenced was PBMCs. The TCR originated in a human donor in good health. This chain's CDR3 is CAISESRPTGTDNTGELFF. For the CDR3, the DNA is TGTGCCATCAGTGAGTCCCGTCCCACCGGGACAGACAACACCGGGGAGCTGTTTTTT.